These T cell receptor beta chains were read from a single sample in a study of blood T cell repertoires in COVID-19. Sequencing was performed with immunoSEQ multiplex PCR; in TCRdb, only in-frame clones are kept and a portion is missing. The sample has 70,000 to 95,000 clones, 84% seen once. The sequenced sample consisted of peripheral blood. The receptor source for this set is a woman aged 45 to 65 with acute or convalescent COVID-19. CDR3s include the opening cysteine and the closing phenylalanine or tryptophan. D genes are given only for firm matches. Size tells how often a clone was seen (once, few, many) or the class of an expanded clone, and some rows leave it out.

NA,TRBJ2-2,TRBV7-3,TRBD1,TGTGCCAGCACCCCGGACAGGCCCCCTGGCGGGGAGCTGTTTTTT,CASTPDRPPGGELFF
NA,TRBJ2-2,TRBV19,TRBD1,TGTGCCAGTAGTATATTGGGGACAGGGAACACCGGGGAGCTGTTTTTT,CASSILGTGNTGELFF
NA,TRBJ1-1,TRBV6-1,TRBD1,TGTGCCAGCAGTGGAACCGGGACAGGGCTCTCCACTGAAGCTTTCTTT,CASSGTGTGLSTEAFF
NA,TRBJ2-5,TRBV7-2,NA,TGTGCCAGCAGCCCCGCGACAGGAACAGAGACCCAGTACTTC,CASSPATGTETQYF
once,TRBJ1-2,TRBV7-8,TRBD1,TGTGCCAGCAGCTTAGGGACAGGGTCTGGCTACACCTTC,CASSLGTGSGYTF
NA,TRBJ2-7,TRBV19,NA,TGTGCCAGTAGGCACGAACAGGGCCGGCAGTACTTC,CASRHEQGRQYF
NA,TRBJ2-7,TRBV7-7,TRBD1,TGTGCCAGCAGCTTACAGACAGGGGCGGCCTACGAGCAGTACTTC,CASSLQTGAAYEQYF
NA,TRBJ2-7,TRBV25-1,NA,TGTGCCAGCAGTGATCTCTCCTCGTCAGGGAAAGACGAGCAGTACTTC,CASSDLSSSGKDEQYF
NA,TRBJ2-1,TRBV4-2,TRBD2,TGTGCCAGCAGCCAAGACCTAGCGGGAGGGCCTACGCAGTTCTTC,CASSQDLAGGPTQFF
NA,TRBJ2-7,TRBV30,NA,TGTGCCTGGAGTGGGGGAGACAAGTACTACGAGCAGTACTTC,CAWSGGDKYYEQYF
NA,TRBJ1-4,TRBV5-1,NA,TGCGCCAGCAGCGAGGGACCGGGGGTTGAAAAACTGTTTTTT,CASSEGPGVEKLFF
NA,TRBJ2-7,TRBV4-2,NA,TGTGCCAGCAGCCTCGAGAGCGGCTCCTACGAGCAGTACTTC,CASSLESGSYEQYF
NA,TRBJ2-1,TRBV21-1,NA,TGTGCCAGCAGCAGTGGCGGGACGGTCTACAATGAGCAGTTCTTC,CASSSGGTVYNEQFF
NA,TRBJ1-2,TRBV2,TRBD1,TGTGCCAGCAGTGAGACAGGGGGCCCGTACACCTTC,CASSETGGPYTF
NA,TRBJ1-5,TRBV19,NA,TGTGCCAGTAGTATAGCTATGACAGGCAATCAGCCCCAGCATTTT,CASSIAMTGNQPQHF
NA,TRBJ1-2,TRBV5-6,NA,TGTGCCAGCAGCTTGTTGTCCGGGTACTATGGCTACACCTTC,CASSLLSGYYGYTF
NA,TRBJ2-5,TRBV7-2,TRBD1,TGTGCCAGCAGCTTAGGCACAGGGGGAAATTATCAAGAGACCCAGTACTTC,CASSLGTGGNYQETQYF
NA,TRBJ1-4,TRBV6-1,NA,TGTGCCAGCAGTGAAGCGTTGGAGGGGAGTGAAAAACTGTTTTTT,CASSEALEGSEKLFF
NA,TRBJ2-5,TRBV11-2,TRBD1,TGTGCCAGCAGCCCAGGGGGCCCCCTTAAGTACTTC,CASSPGGPLKYF
few,TRBJ1-1,TRBV30,TRBD1,TGTGCCTGGGGACAGGGGCCGACCCGGGAAGCTTTCTTT,CAWGQGPTREAFF
NA,TRBJ2-3,TRBV27,TRBD2,TGTGCCAGCAGATATAGCGGGAGCGGCACAGATACGCAGTATTTT,CASRYSGSGTDTQYF
few,TRBJ1-4,TRBV12-5,NA,TGTGCTAGTGGTTTGGTCCTCAGGGGAGGGAGTGAAAAACTGTTTTTT,CASGLVLRGGSEKLFF
NA,TRBJ2-2,TRBV14,TRBD2,TGTGCCAGCAGCCAAGATATATCCGGGACTAGCGGGAGGGCCCGTGGCGGGGAGCTGTTTTTT,CASSQDISGTSGRARGGELFF
few,TRBJ2-2,TRBV5-1,NA,TGCGCCAGCGGCCAGGGTGGGAACACCGGGGAGCTGTTTTTT,CASGQGGNTGELFF
NA,TRBJ1-1,TRBV2,NA,TGTGCCAGCTCACCGGAGGAACCTGCTATGGCCAAAGGGGGAGCTTTCTTT,CASSPEEPAMAKGGAFF
NA,TRBJ2-7,TRBV12-5,NA,TGTGCTAGTGCTATAGGACAGGAGCAGTACTTC,CASAIGQEQYF
NA,TRBJ1-1,TRBV27,NA,TGTGCCAGCCTAAAGACTGGGAACACTGAAGCTTTCTTT,CASLKTGNTEAFF
once,TRBJ2-1,TRBV5-1,NA,TGCGCCAGCAGCTCCGGACAGAGCTCCTACAATGAGCAGTTCTTC,CASSSGQSSYNEQFF
NA,TRBJ2-1,TRBV2,TRBD2,TGTGCCAGCACCCGGACTAGCTCAGTTAATGAGCAGTTCTTC,CASTRTSSVNEQFF
NA,TRBJ2-5,TRBV5-4,TRBD2,TGTGCCAGCAGCTTGGCAATTCGGGCTAGCGGGTACCAAGAGACCCAGTACTTC,CASSLAIRASGYQETQYF
NA,TRBJ1-1,TRBV3-1/TRBV3-2,NA,TGTGCCAGCAGCCCGGGCGGGGCCTTGAACACTGAAGCTTTCTTT,CASSPGGALNTEAFF
NA,TRBJ2-1,TRBV5-6,NA,TGTGCCAGCAGCCCGCCTCCCGAGTGGGCAAGCACTGGCTACAATGAGCAGTTCTTC,CASSPPPEWASTGYNEQFF
NA,TRBJ2-5,TRBV15,NA,TGTGCCACCAGCAGAGATAGTACTAGTTTGGTCGTGACCCAGTACTTC,CATSRDSTSLVVTQYF
NA,TRBJ1-2,TRBV7-3,NA,TGTGCCAGCAGCTTAAATACGGGAGGGGGCTACACCTTC,CASSLNTGGGYTF
NA,TRBJ2-7,TRBV7-3,NA,TGTGCCAGCAGCAGAGCGGGTGGGTTTTCGGACGAGCAGTACTTC,CASSRAGGFSDEQYF
NA,TRBJ2-3,TRBV29-1,NA,TGCAGCGTTGACTTACAACGTTTCGGGCGGGTTAGCACAGATACGCAGTATTTT,CSVDLQRFGRVSTDTQYF
once,TRBJ2-3,TRBV27,TRBD2,TGTGCCAGCAGTTTACTAGCGGGCACAGATACGCAGTATTTT,CASSLLAGTDTQYF
NA,TRBJ1-5,TRBV2,TRBD1,TGTGCCAGCACCGGGACAGCTAGCAATCAGCCCCAGCATTTT,CASTGTASNQPQHF
NA,TRBJ2-6,TRBV7-3,TRBD1,TGTGCCAGCAGCCGCCTGACAGGGGGCGTATGGGCTGGGGCCAACGTCCTGACTTTC,CASSRLTGGVWAGANVLTF
NA,TRBJ2-1,TRBV9,NA,TGTGCCAGCAGCCCGTACCTGGGGCCCAATGAGCAGTTCTTC,CASSPYLGPNEQFF
NA,TRBJ2-7,TRBV27,NA,TGTGCCAGCTCCTTGGGGCTACCTCCCTACGAGCAGTACTTC,CASSLGLPPYEQYF
NA,TRBJ2-2,TRBV6-1,TRBD2,TGTGCCAGCAGTGCCAGGACTAGCGGGAATGGTCTTCACGGGGAGCTGTTTTTT,CASSARTSGNGLHGELFF
NA,TRBJ2-1,TRBV5-1,TRBD1,TGCGCCAGCAGACCTGTCGGGACAGGGGTCATCTCCTACAATGAGCAGTTCTTC,CASRPVGTGVISYNEQFF
NA,TRBJ1-3,TRBV9,NA,TGTGCCAGCAGCGCCCGACAGGCCACACCTTGGCGGAACACCATATATTTT,CASSARQATPWRNTIYF
NA,TRBJ2-6,TRBV6-2/TRBV6-3,NA,TGTGCCAGCAGTTACCTACAGGGCTCCGGGGCCAACGTCCTGACTTTC,CASSYLQGSGANVLTF
NA,TRBJ1-5,TRBV18,NA,TGTGCCAGCTCCCCCTCAGGGAATCAGCCCCAGCATTTT,CASSPSGNQPQHF
NA,TRBJ1-4,TRBV7-9,NA,TGTGCCAGCAGCTTAATCTCCCGGGGAACCAATGAAAAACTGTTTTTT,CASSLISRGTNEKLFF
once,TRBJ2-7,TRBV10-3,TRBD1,TGTGCCATCAGTGAGCCCAAGACGGACAGGGGAAAGGAGGAGCAGTACTTC,CAISEPKTDRGKEEQYF
few,TRBJ1-4,TRBV9,TRBD1,TGTGCCAGCAGCGTAGGAGCTGGGACAGCGGATGAAAAACTGTTTTTT,CASSVGAGTADEKLFF
NA,TRBJ1-1,TRBV6-5,NA,TGTGCCAGCAAAACTCCGGGACAAAACACTGAAGCTTTCTTT,CASKTPGQNTEAFF
NA,TRBJ1-5,TRBV10-3,NA,TGTGCCTCCGAGAATCATCCCCAGCATTTT,CASENHPQHF
NA,TRBJ2-7,TRBV7-2,TRBD2,TGTGCCAGCAGCCCAGCGGGGGGGCTGGGAGAGCAGTACTTC,CASSPAGGLGEQYF
NA,TRBJ1-6,TRBV2,TRBD1,TGTGCCAGCAGTGGGGACAGGGGGATGGGGTCACCCCTCCACTTT,CASSGDRGMGSPLHF